The clone carrying this T cell receptor (beta chain) was seen a few times. Via MiXCR, TCRdb re-called the 5' RACE reads, giving one row per CDR3 protein. The sample consists of 300,000 to 350,000 distinct CDR3 sequences, 10% to 15% of them appearing once. The data derive from a study of T-cell memory formation after mild COVID-19. About the research overall: TCR clusters largely stayed donor specific.

Between the trimmed V and J ends, which lost 1 base and 3 bases, there was a span of 9 bases. Germline lookup yields CDR1 SEHNR and CDR2 FQNEAQ (reference sequence). The CDR3 runs to 14 residues. The TCR was taken from a man aged 18 to 29 who had mild COVID-19 (a few samples of this study predate the infection). Cell type and time point are not known. The sample was PBMCs or a T cell subset sorted from them (not recorded which). The chain has TRBV7-9 and TRBJ1-2, with D hard to call. CDR3 protein: CASSLVSKHYGYTF. The CDR3 region has the DNA TGTGCCAGCAGCTTAGTGTCCAAGCACTATGGCTACACCTTC.